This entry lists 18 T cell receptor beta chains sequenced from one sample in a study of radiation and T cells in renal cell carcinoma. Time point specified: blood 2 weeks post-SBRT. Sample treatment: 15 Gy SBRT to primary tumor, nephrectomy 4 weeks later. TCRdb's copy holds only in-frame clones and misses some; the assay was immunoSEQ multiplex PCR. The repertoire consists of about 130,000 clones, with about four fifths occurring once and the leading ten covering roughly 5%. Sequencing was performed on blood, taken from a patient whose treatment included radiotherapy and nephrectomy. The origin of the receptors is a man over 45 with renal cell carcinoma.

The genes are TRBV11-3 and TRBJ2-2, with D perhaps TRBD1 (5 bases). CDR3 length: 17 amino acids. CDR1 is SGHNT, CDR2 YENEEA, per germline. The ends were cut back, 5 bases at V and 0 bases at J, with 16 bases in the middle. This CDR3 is CASSPSDSFANTGELFF. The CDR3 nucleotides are TGTGCCAGCAGCCCTTCAGACAGTTTCGCGAACACCGGGGAGCTGTTTTTT.

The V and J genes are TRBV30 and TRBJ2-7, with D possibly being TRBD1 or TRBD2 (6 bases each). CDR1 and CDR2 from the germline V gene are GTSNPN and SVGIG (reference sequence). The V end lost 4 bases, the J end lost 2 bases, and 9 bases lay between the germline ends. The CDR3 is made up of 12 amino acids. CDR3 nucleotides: TGTGCCTGGACGGGGGACACCTACGAGCAGTACTTC. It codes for CAWTGDTYEQYF.

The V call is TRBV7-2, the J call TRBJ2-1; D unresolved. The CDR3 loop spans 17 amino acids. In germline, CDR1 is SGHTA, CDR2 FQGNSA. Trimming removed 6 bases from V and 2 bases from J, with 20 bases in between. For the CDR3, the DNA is TGTGCCAGCAGTTCTACAACGACACTTAAACCCTACAATGAGCAGTTCTTC. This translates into CASSSTTTLKPYNEQFF. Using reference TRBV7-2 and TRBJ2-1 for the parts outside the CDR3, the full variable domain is GAGVSQSPSNKVTEKGKDVELRCDPISGHTALYWYRQSLGQGLEFLIYFQGNSAPDKSGLPSDRFSAERTGGSVSTLTIQRTQQEDSAVYLCASSSTTTLKPYNEQFFGPGTRLTVL.

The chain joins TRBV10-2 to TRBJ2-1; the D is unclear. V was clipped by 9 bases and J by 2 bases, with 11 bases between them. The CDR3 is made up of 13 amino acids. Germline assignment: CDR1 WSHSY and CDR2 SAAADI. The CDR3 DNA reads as TGCGCCAGTAAAGCTTCTACCTACAATGAGCAGTTCTTC. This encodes CASKASTYNEQFF.

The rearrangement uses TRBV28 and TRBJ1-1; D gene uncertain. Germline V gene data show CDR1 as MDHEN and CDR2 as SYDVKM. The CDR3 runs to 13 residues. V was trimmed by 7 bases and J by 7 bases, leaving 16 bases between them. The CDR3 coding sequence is TGTGCCAGCACCAACTCGGACGGCCGTGAAGCTTTCTTT. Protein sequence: CASTNSDGREAFF.

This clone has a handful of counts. The CDR3 is CASSVGLAGSQETQYF. CDR3 nucleotides: TGTGCCAGCAGCGTAGGACTAGCGGGGTCCCAAGAGACCCAGTACTTC. The chain carries TRBV9 and TRBJ2-5; 11 bases are a match to TRBD2. Trimming cost V 0 bases and J 1 base; bases outside gene matches: 2. In germline, CDR1 is SGDLS, CDR2 YYNGEE. The CDR3 has 16 residues.

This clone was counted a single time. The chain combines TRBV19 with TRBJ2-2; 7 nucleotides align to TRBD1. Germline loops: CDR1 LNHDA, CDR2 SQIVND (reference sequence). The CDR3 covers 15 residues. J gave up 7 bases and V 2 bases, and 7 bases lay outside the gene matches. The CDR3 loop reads CASSISRGSGGELFF. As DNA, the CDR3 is TGTGCCAGTAGTATAAGCAGGGGGAGCGGCGGGGAGCTGTTTTTT.

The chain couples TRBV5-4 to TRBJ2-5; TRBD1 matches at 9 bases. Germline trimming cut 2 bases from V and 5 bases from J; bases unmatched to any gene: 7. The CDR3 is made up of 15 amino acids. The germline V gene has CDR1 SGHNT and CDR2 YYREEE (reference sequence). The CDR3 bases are TGTGCCAGCAGCTTATGGACAGGGGCTTTGGAGACCCAGTACTTC. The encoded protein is CASSLWTGALETQYF.

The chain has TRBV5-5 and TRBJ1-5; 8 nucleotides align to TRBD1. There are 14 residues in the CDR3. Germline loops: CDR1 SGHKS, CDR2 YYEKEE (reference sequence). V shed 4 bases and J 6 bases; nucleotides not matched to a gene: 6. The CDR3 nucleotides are TGTGCCAGCAGCCTGACAGGGGTAATTCAGCCCCAGCATTTT. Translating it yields CASSLTGVIQPQHF.

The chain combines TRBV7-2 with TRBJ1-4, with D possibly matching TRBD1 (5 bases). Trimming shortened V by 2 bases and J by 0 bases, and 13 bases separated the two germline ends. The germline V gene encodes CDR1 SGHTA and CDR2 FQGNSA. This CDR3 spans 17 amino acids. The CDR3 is CASSLIGRAATNEKLFF. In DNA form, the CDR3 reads TGTGCCAGCAGCTTAATTGGCAGGGCCGCAACTAATGAAAAACTGTTTTTT. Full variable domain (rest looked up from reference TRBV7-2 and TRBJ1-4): GAGVSQSPSNKVTEKGKDVELRCDPISGHTALYWYRQSLGQGLEFLIYFQGNSAPDKSGLPSDRFSAERTGGSVSTLTIQRTQQEDSAVYLCASSLIGRAATNEKLFFGSGTQLSVL.

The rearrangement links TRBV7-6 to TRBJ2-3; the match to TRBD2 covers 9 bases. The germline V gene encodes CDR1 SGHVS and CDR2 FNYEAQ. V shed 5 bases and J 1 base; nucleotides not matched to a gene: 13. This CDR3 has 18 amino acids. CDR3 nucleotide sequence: TGTGCCAGCAGCCTATTATCGGGACTAGCAGGGGGCACAGATACGCAGTATTTT. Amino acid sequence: CASSLLSGLAGGTDTQYF.

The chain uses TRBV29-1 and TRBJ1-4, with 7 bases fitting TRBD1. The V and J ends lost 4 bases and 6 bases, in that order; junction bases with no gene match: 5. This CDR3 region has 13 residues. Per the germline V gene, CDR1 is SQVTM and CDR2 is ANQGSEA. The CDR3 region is CSVVKGADEKLFF. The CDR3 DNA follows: TGCAGCGTTGTTAAGGGGGCTGATGAAAAACTGTTTTTT.

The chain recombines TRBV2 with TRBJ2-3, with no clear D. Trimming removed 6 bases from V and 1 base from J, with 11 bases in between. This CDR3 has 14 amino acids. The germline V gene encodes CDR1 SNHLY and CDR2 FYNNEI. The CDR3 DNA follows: TGTGCCAGCAGCTCGGCCAGAGGCACAGATACGCAGTATTTT. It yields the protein CASSSARGTDTQYF.

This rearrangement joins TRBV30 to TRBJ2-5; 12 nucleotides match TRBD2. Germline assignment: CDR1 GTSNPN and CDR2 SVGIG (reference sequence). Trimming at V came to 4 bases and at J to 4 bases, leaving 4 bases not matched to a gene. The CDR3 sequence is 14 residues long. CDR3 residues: CAWTSGGAIETQYF. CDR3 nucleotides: TGTGCCTGGACTAGCGGGGGGGCCATAGAGACCCAGTACTTC.

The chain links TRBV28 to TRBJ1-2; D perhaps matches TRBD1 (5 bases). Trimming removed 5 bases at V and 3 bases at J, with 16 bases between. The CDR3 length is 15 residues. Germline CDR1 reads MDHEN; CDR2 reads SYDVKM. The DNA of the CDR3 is TGTGCCAGCAGTGGAGGAGGGGATATGTACTATGGCTACACCTTC. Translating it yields CASSGGGDMYYGYTF.

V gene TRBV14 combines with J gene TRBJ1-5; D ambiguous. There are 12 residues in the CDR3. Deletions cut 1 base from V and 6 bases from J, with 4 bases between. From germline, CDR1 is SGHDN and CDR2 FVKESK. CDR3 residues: CASSQGGQPQHF. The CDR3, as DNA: TGTGCCAGCAGCCAAGGCGGTCAGCCCCAGCATTTT.

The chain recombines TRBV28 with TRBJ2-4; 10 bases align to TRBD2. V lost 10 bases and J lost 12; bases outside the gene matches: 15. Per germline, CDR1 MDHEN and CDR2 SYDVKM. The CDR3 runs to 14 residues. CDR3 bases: TGTGCCACCTTCGGGAGTGCTAGCGGGAGCAATCAGTACTTC. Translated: CATFGSASGSNQYF.

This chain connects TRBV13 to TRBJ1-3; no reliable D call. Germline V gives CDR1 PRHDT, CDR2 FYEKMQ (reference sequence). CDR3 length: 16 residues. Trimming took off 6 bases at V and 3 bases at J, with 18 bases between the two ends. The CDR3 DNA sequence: TGTGCCAGCAGATCACTCAACGACGGGATTGGAAACACCATATATTTT. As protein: CASRSLNDGIGNTIYF.